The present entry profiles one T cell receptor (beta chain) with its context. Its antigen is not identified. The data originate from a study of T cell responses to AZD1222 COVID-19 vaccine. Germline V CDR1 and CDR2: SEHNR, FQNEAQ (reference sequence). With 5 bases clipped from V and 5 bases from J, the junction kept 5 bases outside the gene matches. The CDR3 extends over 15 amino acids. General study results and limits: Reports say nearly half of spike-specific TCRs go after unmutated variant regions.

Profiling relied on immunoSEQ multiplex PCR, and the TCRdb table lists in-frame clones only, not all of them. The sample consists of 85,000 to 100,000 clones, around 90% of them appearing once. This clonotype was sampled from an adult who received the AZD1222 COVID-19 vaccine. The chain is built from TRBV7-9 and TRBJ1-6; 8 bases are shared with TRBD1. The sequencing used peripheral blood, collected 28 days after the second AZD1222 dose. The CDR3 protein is CASSRGQGHNSPLHF. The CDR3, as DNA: TGTGCCAGCAGCCGTGGACAGGGACATAATTCACCCCTCCACTTT. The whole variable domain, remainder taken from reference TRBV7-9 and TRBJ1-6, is DTGVSQNPRHKITKRGQNVTFRCDPISEHNRLYWYRQTLGQGPEFLTYFQNEAQLEKSRLLSDRFSAERPKGSFSTLEIQRTEQGDSAMYLCASSRGQGHNSPLHFGNGTRLTVT.